Below, one TCR beta chain is given with its context. The target antigen is unknown. TCRdb independently ran MiXCR on the reads; one entry per CDR3 protein. The table has 250,000 to 400,000 distinct CDR3 sequences, roughly 25% seen once. V lost 1 base and J lost 4, with 13 bases in between. The CDR3 contains 16 residues. Germline-derived CDR1 and CDR2 are MGHRA and YSYEKL. These data come from a study of T cell repertoires in cytomegalovirus infection. Study-wide context: CMV epitopes that were recently identified and HLA-C-restricted were used alongside well-studied HLA-B-restricted ones. Public TCR beta signatures provided an indication of both CMV infection and a matching HLA type.

Study-wide findings and caveats: Pooled public TCR beta family frequency picked out CMV carriers with the relevant HLA. There were HLA-C-restricted CMV-specific TCR beta clonotypes dominating the ex vivo response.

This chain uses TRBV4-1 with TRBJ1-4, with D possibly matching TRBD1 (5 bases). The TCR comes from a human donor in good health (CMV status not recorded). Some clones in this sample may be carry-over from other donors' samples. Sequenced material: cultured PBMCs, taken from culture after CMV antigen stimulation. The CDR3 DNA reads as TGCGCCAGCAGCCAAGCCCACAGGACTCTTAATGAAAAACTGTTTTTT. Translation gives CASSQAHRTLNEKLFF.